A selection of T cell receptor beta chains follows, all from one sample in a study of early T cells in non-severe SARS-CoV-2 infection. TCRdb itself ran the 5' RACE reads through MiXCR, one entry per CDR3 protein. This table holds 66,000 or so distinct CDR3 sequences, about a tenth found once. The sample was whole blood. The source of these receptors is an adult who was a healthcare worker with PCR-confirmed SARS-CoV-2 infection or an uninfected control (not recorded which). The CDR3 runs from the conserved cysteine through the conserved F or W. Each record gives: clone size, V gene, J gene, D gene, CDR3 DNA, CDR3 protein. A D gene is named only where the DNA matches it firmly. Size is omitted from some rows. Given values are once, few, many or a class for expanded clones.

abundance: .; v_gene: TRBV2; j_gene: TRBJ2-7; d_gene: .; CDR3nt: TGTGCCAGCAGTGAAAGGGCATTCTCCTACGAGCAGTACTTC; CDR3aa: CASSERAFSYEQYF
abundance: many; v_gene: TRBV10-1; j_gene: TRBJ1-6; d_gene: .; CDR3nt: TGCGCCAGCAGCCGAACAGATAGCTCCTATAATTCACCCCTCCACTTT; CDR3aa: CASSRTDSSYNSPLHF
abundance: many; v_gene: TRBV7-6; j_gene: TRBJ2-7; d_gene: TRBD1; CDR3nt: TGTGCCAGCAGCTTAGGCGCGGGACAGGGAGGCGAGCAGTACTTC; CDR3aa: CASSLGAGQGGEQYF
abundance: .; v_gene: TRBV5-4; j_gene: TRBJ2-3; d_gene: .; CDR3nt: TGTGCCAGCAGCTTGGTTACAGGCGGAAGCACAGATACGCAGTATTTT; CDR3aa: CASSLVTGGSTDTQYF
abundance: few; v_gene: TRBV7-6; j_gene: TRBJ2-3; d_gene: TRBD2; CDR3nt: TGTGCCAGCAGCCCCGGGATAGCGGGAGATACGCAGTATTTT; CDR3aa: CASSPGIAGDTQYF
abundance: many; v_gene: TRBV11-2; j_gene: TRBJ1-2; d_gene: .; CDR3nt: TGTGCCAGCAGCTTAGAACGCGCAGGGAACTATGGCTACACCTTC; CDR3aa: CASSLERAGNYGYTF
abundance: .; v_gene: TRBV20-1; j_gene: TRBJ2-2; d_gene: .; CDR3nt: TGCAGTGCTAGCGTGGACGCTTCCACCGGGGAGCTGTTTTTT; CDR3aa: CSASVDASTGELFF
abundance: many; v_gene: TRBV6-5; j_gene: TRBJ2-1; d_gene: .; CDR3nt: TGTGCCAGCAGCCCAGGGTGGCATGAGCAGTTCTTC; CDR3aa: CASSPGWHEQFF
abundance: many; v_gene: TRBV4-2; j_gene: TRBJ2-7; d_gene: TRBD2; CDR3nt: TGTGCCAGCGCTAAATGGGGGGGTAGCTACGAGCAGTACTTC; CDR3aa: CASAKWGGSYEQYF
abundance: many; v_gene: TRBV9; j_gene: TRBJ1-2; d_gene: TRBD1; CDR3nt: TGTGCCAGCAGCGAGACAGGGGGCGATTATGGCTACACCTTC; CDR3aa: CASSETGGDYGYTF
abundance: .; v_gene: TRBV5-1; j_gene: TRBJ2-3; d_gene: .; CDR3nt: TGCGCCAGCAGCTTGGAGGGTTGGCCGAGCACAGATACGCAGTATTTT; CDR3aa: CASSLEGWPSTDTQYF
abundance: .; v_gene: TRBV6-2/TRBV6-3; j_gene: TRBJ2-7; d_gene: TRBD1; CDR3nt: TGTGCCAGCAGTAGGGTGGAGAGAGCCGTGGGACGACAGGGTTTCGGAGTGAAGTACTTC; CDR3aa: CASSRVERAVGRQGFGVKYF
abundance: .; v_gene: TRBV18; j_gene: TRBJ1-6; d_gene: .; CDR3nt: TGTGCCAGCTCACCTGGGAACAATTCACCCCTCCACTTT; CDR3aa: CASSPGNNSPLHF
abundance: many; v_gene: TRBV18; j_gene: TRBJ1-6; d_gene: TRBD1; CDR3nt: TGTGCCAGCTCACGGGGACAGGGGACACCCCTCCACTTT; CDR3aa: CASSRGQGTPLHF
abundance: many; v_gene: TRBV20-1; j_gene: TRBJ1-1; d_gene: .; CDR3nt: TGCAGTGCTACCCCGGGAAACACTGAAGCTTTCTTT; CDR3aa: CSATPGNTEAFF
abundance: .; v_gene: TRBV24-1; j_gene: TRBJ1-1; d_gene: .; CDR3nt: TGTGCCACCAGTGCAGGCGGGGGATCCGAAGCTTTCTTT; CDR3aa: CATSAGGGSEAFF